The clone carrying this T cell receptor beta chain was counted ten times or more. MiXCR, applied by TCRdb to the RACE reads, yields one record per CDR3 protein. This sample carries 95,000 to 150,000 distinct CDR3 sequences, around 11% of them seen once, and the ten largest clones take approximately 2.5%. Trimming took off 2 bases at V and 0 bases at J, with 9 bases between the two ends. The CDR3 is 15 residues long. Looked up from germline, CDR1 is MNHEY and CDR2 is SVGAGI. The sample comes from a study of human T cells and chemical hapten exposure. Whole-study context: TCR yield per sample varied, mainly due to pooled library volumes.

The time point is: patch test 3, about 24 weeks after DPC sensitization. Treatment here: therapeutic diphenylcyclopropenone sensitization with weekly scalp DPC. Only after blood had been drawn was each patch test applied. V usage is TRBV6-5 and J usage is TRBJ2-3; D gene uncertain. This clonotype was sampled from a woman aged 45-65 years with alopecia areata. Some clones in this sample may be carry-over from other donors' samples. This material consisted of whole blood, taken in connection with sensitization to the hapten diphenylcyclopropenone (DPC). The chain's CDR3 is CASSYRPSSTDTQYF. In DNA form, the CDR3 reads TGTGCCAGCAGTTACAGGCCATCTAGCACAGATACGCAGTATTTT.